This TCR beta chain was profiled in a study of cytomegalovirus exposure and HLA in healthy donors. Notes on the study in general: An apparent linkage of common viral pathogens to several of the most significant clusters emerged in a later analysis. In vitro work confirmed that a few CMV-associated chains recognize CMV antigens. Most TCR sequences were seen very rarely across donors, but some public TCRs occurred in many.

As regards this clone: Its antigen is currently unknown.

This PCR relied on a set of 60 Vbeta primers and 13 Jbeta primers. Clones were sequenced by immunoSEQ multiplex PCR, and TCRdb holds only the in-frame ones, with some missing. The sample lists about 130,000 clones; around 83% were seen once. The sample comprised PBMCs. The receptor was derived from a girl aged 2 to 9 in good health and CMV-seronegative.

The CDR3 loop is CASSSGQGGNYGYTF. The CDR3 DNA is TGTGCCAGCAGTTCCGGACAGGGTGGTAACTATGGCTACACCTTC. The gene calls are TRBV6-5 and TRBJ1-2, with 8 bases identical to TRBD1. V shed 4 bases and J 1 base; nucleotides not matched to a gene: 5. Germline loops: CDR1 MNHEY, CDR2 SVGAGI. CDR3 length: 15 amino acids.